This section outlines one TCR beta chain sequence together with its context. Profiled with immunoSEQ multiplex PCR; TCRdb holds only in-frame clones, not every one. The sample includes 150,000 or so clones, more than 80% of them seen just once. This sample was taken from a study of blood T cell repertoires in COVID-19. On the study more broadly: The samples span acute and convalescent COVID-19 from the United States, Italy and Spain.

The CDR3 spans 16 residues. CDR1 and CDR2 from the germline V gene are SGHRS and YFSETQ. The V end was cut by 2 bases, the J end by 2 bases, with 15 bases between. Material: peripheral blood. The chain has TRBV5-1 and TRBJ2-3; a weak D match, TRBD2 (6 bases). The receptor comes from a man aged 18 to 35 with COVID-19, enrolled during active disease. CDR3 in amino acids: CASSLIGGLPTDTQYF. The CDR3 DNA is TGCGCCAGCAGCTTAATCGGGGGACTGCCCACAGATACGCAGTATTTT.